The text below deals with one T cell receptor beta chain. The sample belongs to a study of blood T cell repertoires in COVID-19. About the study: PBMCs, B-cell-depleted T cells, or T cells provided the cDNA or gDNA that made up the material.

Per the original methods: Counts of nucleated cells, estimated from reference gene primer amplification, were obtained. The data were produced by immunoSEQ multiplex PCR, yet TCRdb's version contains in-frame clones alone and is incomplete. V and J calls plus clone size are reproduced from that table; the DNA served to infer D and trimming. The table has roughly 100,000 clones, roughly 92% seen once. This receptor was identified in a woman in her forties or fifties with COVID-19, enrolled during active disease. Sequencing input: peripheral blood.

The CDR3 is CAWSSGEGYEKLFF. CDR3 bases: TGTGCCTGGAGTTCGGGTGAGGGATATGAAAAACTGTTTTTT. The chain joins TRBV30 to TRBJ1-4; no firm D call. The CDR3 spans 14 residues. With 2 bases removed from V and 6 bases from J, the gap between germline ends came to 13 bases. Germline CDR1 is GTSNPN and CDR2 is SVGIG (reference sequence).